The 11 T cell receptor beta chains below were found in one sample sequenced in a study of T cell changes during pregnancy in multiple sclerosis (dated by TCRdb to the late 2010s). Libraries were prepared through the immunoSEQ multiplex PCR assay. In TCRdb, the immuneACCESS table is reduced to in-frame sequences with V and J assigned. These tables do not hold every clone; where another copy was compared, an unresolved V gene accounts for under half, and the others remain unexplained. The sample records under 60,000 clones, approximately 92% of which are singletons. The ten top clones hold around 0.56% of the sample. The sample in question was CD4+ T cells from peripheral blood mononuclear cells, obtained after pregnancy. The receptors were gathered from a female donor with multiple sclerosis, enrolled in a pregnancy study.

This sequence joins TRBV19 and TRBJ2-7, with 8 bases identical to TRBD2. Germline values: CDR1 LNHDA, CDR2 SQIVND (reference sequence). J gave up 1 base and V 6 bases, and 8 bases lay outside the gene matches. The CDR3 has 15 residues. Here the CDR3 DNA reads TGTGCCAGTAGGTTCAGAGCGGGAGAATCCTACGAGCAGTACTTC. Amino acids: CASRFRAGESYEQYF.

The chain links TRBV27 to TRBJ2-3, with 8 nucleotides matching TRBD2. With V trimmed by 5 bases and J by 0 bases, 7 bases remained unmatched. The CDR3 contains 16 residues. Germline V gene sequence: CDR1 MNHEY, CDR2 SMNVEV (reference sequence). CDR3 region: CASSGASGPSTDTQYF. CDR3 bases: TGTGCCAGCAGTGGGGCTAGCGGGCCGAGCACAGATACGCAGTATTTT.

For this clone: This specimen includes other DNA sequences encoding the same CDR3. V gene TRBV18 combines with J gene TRBJ1-5; 7 nucleotides match TRBD1. Unmatched junction bases numbered 0, after V lost 3 bases and J lost 1 base. Germline CDR1 reads KGHSH; CDR2 reads LQKENI. The CDR3 is 14 residues long. The CDR3 sequence is CASSPGQSNQPQHF. The CDR3 DNA reads as TGTGCCAGCTCACCGGGACAGAGCAATCAGCCCCAGCATTTT.

The rearrangement uses TRBV13 and TRBJ1-2, with D hard to call. Trimming took 1 base from V and 8 from J, leaving 11 bases between them. The germline V gene has CDR1 PRHDT and CDR2 FYEKMQ (reference sequence). The CDR3 contains 13 residues. The CDR3 coding sequence is TGTGCCAGCAGCTTAGATGCCTCGGGGGGCTACACCTTC. The encoded protein is CASSLDASGGYTF.

For the CDR3, the DNA is TGTGCCAGCAGCAAGGGGGGACAGGGGACCAGGAGGGAAGCTTTCTTT. It translates to CASSKGGQGTRREAFF. The chain is built from TRBV21-1 and TRBJ1-1; the table gives TRBD1 as D, unverified against the DNA. TRBV21-1 is described as a pseudogene. CDR3 size: 16 residues.

The table lists this clone with a count of one. The rearrangement uses TRBV4-3 and TRBJ2-1; weak D call: TRBD2 (6 bases). Trimming removed 0 bases from V and 9 bases from J, with 15 bases in between. CDR1 is LGHNA and CDR2 is YSLEER in the germline V gene. CDR3 length equals 15 residues. The CDR3 DNA is TGCGCCAGCAGCCAAGAGGGGCGGGAATGGGGTGAGCAGTTCTTC. It codes for CASSQEGREWGEQFF.

V gene TRBV7-9 combines with J gene TRBJ2-1; 13 nucleotides align to TRBD2. The CDR3 contains 18 residues. J was trimmed by 8 bases and V by 5 bases; bases with no gene match: 15. The germline CDR1 and CDR2 sequences are SEHNR and FQNEAQ (reference sequence). CDR3 coding DNA: TGTGCCAGCAGCCGACTAGCGGGAGGACAGGGGGGCCCACATGAGCAGTTCTTC. As protein: CASSRLAGGQGGPHEQFF. Drawing the rest from reference TRBV7-9 and TRBJ2-1, the complete variable domain is DTGVSQNPRHKITKRGQNVTFRCDPISEHNRLYWYRQTLGQGPEFLTYFQNEAQLEKSRLLSDRFSAERPKGSFSTLEIQRTEQGDSAMYLCASSRLAGGQGGPHEQFFGPGTRLTVL.

This clone appeared a single time. The V gene is TRBV18, the J gene TRBJ1-4; D ambiguous. The CDR3 is made up of 13 amino acids. The V end lost 3 bases, the J end lost 4 bases, and 6 bases lay between the germline ends. Germline lookup yields CDR1 KGHSH and CDR2 LQKENI. This chain's CDR3 is CASSPAINEKLFF. For the CDR3, the DNA is TGTGCCAGCTCACCCGCGATTAATGAAAAACTGTTTTTT.

V gene TRBV10-3 combines with J gene TRBJ2-7; 7 bases are a match to TRBD1. This CDR3 has 14 amino acids. Looked up from germline, CDR1 is ENHRY and CDR2 is SYGVKD. The V segment lost 6 bases and the J segment 5 bases; nucleotides outside the gene matches: 10. This CDR3 is CAIRSPDRDHEQYF. The CDR3 region has the DNA TGTGCCATCAGATCCCCCGACAGGGACCACGAGCAGTACTTC.

This rearrangement joins TRBV28 to TRBJ2-1; 10 nucleotides match TRBD2. The CDR3 length is 15 residues. The germline CDR1 and CDR2 sequences are MDHEN and SYDVKM. V was pared by 7 bases and J by 0 bases, with 3 bases of the junction left unmatched. The CDR3 here is CASTPSGSSYNEQFF. The CDR3 DNA reads TGTGCCAGCACCCCTAGCGGGAGCTCCTACAATGAGCAGTTCTTC.

This chain uses TRBV5-8 with TRBJ1-4; D may be TRBD1 (6 bases). The germline V and J ends were trimmed by 4 bases and 3 bases, with 10 bases remaining between them. This CDR3 has 14 amino acids. Germline lookup yields CDR1 SGHTS and CDR2 YDEGEE. As DNA, the CDR3 is TGTGCCAGCAGCATAGGGGGTCCTAATGAAAAACTGTTTTTT. As protein: CASSIGGPNEKLFF.